A single sample gave rise to the 5 T cell receptor beta chains below, sequenced in a study of PD-L1 blockade in urothelial cancer. Sequenced by immunoSEQ multiplex PCR; TCRdb stores in-frame clones only, minus some. The sample carries about 38,000 clones, roughly four fifths recorded once. The sequencing used PBMCs, collected around atezolizumab (anti-PD-L1) treatment. These TCRs come from a man in his sixties with urothelial cancer.

The chain combines TRBV2 with TRBJ2-1; D gene ambiguous. CDR1 is SNHLY and CDR2 is FYNNEI in the germline V gene. V lost 1 base and J 0 bases, leaving 7 bases between the germline ends. This CDR3 spans 15 amino acids. CDR3: CASSEGRSSYNEQFF. The CDR3 DNA reads as TGTGCCAGCAGTGAAGGGCGGAGCTCCTACAATGAGCAGTTCTTC.

The chain joins TRBV5-4 to TRBJ1-6, with a weak D call TRBD1 (5 bases). The length of the CDR3 is 14 residues. CDR1 SGHNT and CDR2 YYREEE come from the germline V gene (reference sequence). Between the trimmed V and J ends, which lost 5 bases and 8 bases, there was a span of 14 bases. CDR3 sequence (DNA): TGTGCCAGCAGGGTGAGCGGAGGGGATTCACCCCTCCACTTT. It translates to CASRVSGGDSPLHF.

The chain recombines TRBV5-1 with TRBJ1-6; D call uncertain. V lost 0 bases and J 6 bases, leaving 7 bases between the germline ends. There are 14 residues in the CDR3. Germline CDR1 and CDR2: SGHRS and YFSETQ. As DNA, the CDR3 is TGCGCCAGCAGCTTGGAGCAGGCTAATTCACCCCTCCACTTT. The encoded protein is CASSLEQANSPLHF.

The rearrangement uses TRBV19 and TRBJ1-5, with D maybe TRBD1 (6 bases). Trimming removed 6 bases at V and 3 bases at J, with 18 bases between. The CDR3 sequence is 16 residues long. The V gene's germline CDR1 is LNHDA and CDR2 SQIVND (reference sequence). The CDR3 loop reads CASREFGYRDNQPQHF. DNA of the CDR3: TGTGCCAGTAGGGAGTTCGGATACAGGGACAATCAGCCCCAGCATTTT. The full variable domain, with the rest looked up from reference TRBV19 and TRBJ1-5, is DGGITQSPKYLFRKEGQNVTLSCEQNLNHDAMYWYRQDPGQGLRLIYYSQIVNDFQKGDIAEGYSVSREKKESFPLTVTSAQKNPTAFYLCASREFGYRDNQPQHFGDGTRLSIL.

The sample holds one count of this clone. This sequence joins TRBV27 and TRBJ2-2; D gene uncertain. This CDR3 has 15 residues. The V end was cut by 3 bases, the J end by 1 base, with 9 bases between. Germline V gene lookup returns CDR1 MNHEY and CDR2 SMNVEV (reference sequence). CDR3 sequence (DNA): TGTGCCAGCAGTTTGATTCCGGTGAACACCGGGGAGCTGTTTTTT. Its protein product is CASSLIPVNTGELFF.